Below, 27 T cell receptor beta chains from the same sample are listed, as sequenced in a study of T cell changes during pregnancy in multiple sclerosis. Some clones are missing from TCRdb's copy, which holds only in-frame ones; the method was immunoSEQ multiplex PCR. The sample has tens of thousands of clones, roughly 91% seen once. Material: CD4+ T cells from peripheral blood mononuclear cells, obtained in the third trimester of pregnancy. These receptors were obtained from a female donor with multiple sclerosis, enrolled in a pregnancy study.

The CDR3 protein is CASTVLADRTDTQYF. In DNA form, the CDR3 reads TGTGCCAGCACCGTTCTAGCGGATCGCACAGATACGCAGTATTTT. The V and J genes are TRBV7-6 and TRBJ2-3; TRBD2 matches 7 bases. This CDR3 comprises 15 residues. V lost 7 bases and J lost 1; bases outside the gene matches: 8. Germline lookup yields CDR1 SGHVS and CDR2 FNYEAQ. Full variable domain (remainder filled in from reference TRBV7-6 and TRBJ2-3): GAGVSQSPRYKVTKRGQDVALRCDPISGHVSLYWYRQALGQGPEFLTYFNYEAQQDKSGLPNDRFSAERPEGSISTLTIQRTEQRDSAMYRCASTVLADRTDTQYFGPGTRLTVL.

This clone showed up just once. V gene TRBV9 combines with J gene TRBJ1-5; TRBD1 might be the D (6 bases). CDR3 length equals 15 residues. Germline CDR1 is SGDLS and CDR2 is YYNGEE. Trimming took 0 bases from V and 4 from J, leaving 11 bases between them. CDR3 sequence reads: CASSVGQGSNQPQHF. DNA of the CDR3: TGTGCCAGCAGCGTAGGGCAGGGGTCTAATCAGCCCCAGCATTTT.

The chain is built from TRBV10-3 and TRBJ2-1, with 7 positions matching TRBD2. Trimming took 6 bases from V and 6 from J; bases not matched to a gene: 11. The length of the CDR3 is 15 residues. Germline V gene sequence: CDR1 ENHRY, CDR2 SYGVKD. The DNA of the CDR3 is TGTGCCATCAGCCCAGACCGGGGGGTCGTCAATGAGCAGTTCTTC. This encodes CAISPDRGVVNEQFF.

The chain recombines TRBV30 with TRBJ1-6; D ambiguous. The CDR3 sequence is 13 residues long. Germline CDR1 GTSNPN, CDR2 SVGIG (reference sequence). V lost 1 base, J lost 10 bases, and 11 bases lay in between. DNA for the CDR3: TGTGCCTGGAGTGGAATACAGATGTCACCCCTCCACTTT. Translating it yields CAWSGIQMSPLHF. The whole variable domain, remainder taken from reference TRBV30 and TRBJ1-6, is SQTIHQWPATLVQPVGSPLSLECTVEGTSNPNLYWYRQAAGRGLQLLFYSVGIGQISSEVPQNLSASRPQDRQFILSSKKLLLSDSGFYLCAWSGIQMSPLHFGNGTRLTVT.

J is TRBJ2-3 and V is TRBV15, with D hard to call. Germline V gives CDR1 LNHNV, CDR2 YYDKDF (reference sequence). V was cut by 0 bases and J by 6 bases, with 10 bases left in between. The CDR3 runs 14 residues. The CDR3 DNA reads as TGTGCCACCAGCAGAGATATTTATCTCGATACGCAGTATTTT. This codes for CATSRDIYLDTQYF.

The chain is built from TRBV5-1 and TRBJ2-1; 9 bases are shared with TRBD2. The CDR3 contains 17 residues. CDR1 and CDR2 (germline): SGHRS, YFSETQ. Losses at the gene ends were 4 bases for V and 8 bases for J; bases not matched to a gene: 16. CDR3 amino acids: CASSPDIAGAGSYEQFF. DNA for the CDR3: TGCGCCAGCAGCCCAGACATAGCGGGGGCGGGGTCGTATGAGCAGTTCTTC.

This chain links TRBV7-2 with TRBJ2-1, with TRBD2 as a possible D gene (7 bases). The length of the CDR3 is 15 residues. Looked up from germline, CDR1 is SGHTA and CDR2 is FQGNSA. Trimming took 3 bases from V and 7 from J, leaving 16 bases between them. The CDR3 loop is CASSFGGGGLNEQFF. The CDR3 region has the DNA TGTGCCAGCAGCTTTGGAGGGGGGGGGTTGAATGAGCAGTTCTTC.

The chain is built from TRBV13 and TRBJ2-2, with D tentatively TRBD1 (5 bases). V was clipped by 0 bases and J by 6 bases, with 14 bases between them. This CDR3 comprises 16 residues. CDR1 PRHDT and CDR2 FYEKMQ come from the germline V gene (reference sequence). The CDR3 DNA sequence: TGTGCCAGCAGCTTAGGCCAGGGTCCCCACCCCGGGGAGCTGTTTTTT. Its translation: CASSLGQGPHPGELFF.

V is TRBV7-5 and J is TRBJ1-6; TRBD1, the table's D call, was not compared with the DNA. TRBV7-5 is a known pseudogene. The CDR3 has 14 amino acids. This chain's CDR3 is CARSLDTNNSPLHF. CDR3 coding DNA: TGTGCCAGAAGCTTAGACACCAATAATTCACCCCTCCACTTT.

The V gene is TRBV10-2, the J gene TRBJ1-1; 8 bases agree with TRBD1. The CDR3 spans 14 residues. Germline assignment: CDR1 WSHSY and CDR2 SAAADI. The trim removed 0 bases at V and 9 bases at J, leaving 6 bases unmatched. CDR3 protein: CASSESMQGAQAFF. The CDR3, as DNA: TGCGCCAGCAGTGAGTCGATGCAGGGGGCACAAGCTTTCTTT.

The gene calls are TRBV25-1 and TRBJ2-2; TRBD1 aligns across 8 bases. CDR1 is MGHDK, CDR2 SYGVNS, per germline. Trimming cost V 3 bases and J 4 bases; bases outside gene matches: 4. The CDR3 has 15 residues. CDR3 amino acids: CASSETGAGTGELFF. The CDR3, as DNA: TGTGCCAGCAGTGAGACAGGGGCGGGCACCGGGGAGCTGTTTTTT.

The chain has TRBV18 and TRBJ1-1; D perhaps matches TRBD1 (5 bases). The length of the CDR3 is 16 residues. Germline assignment: CDR1 KGHSH and CDR2 LQKENI. V dropped 3 bases and J dropped 1 base, with 15 bases sitting between them. CDR3 protein: CASSPASRGENTEAFF. CDR3 DNA: TGTGCCAGCTCACCCGCGAGTAGGGGCGAGAACACTGAAGCTTTCTTT.

This rearrangement joins TRBV19 to TRBJ2-1; tentative D call: TRBD1 (5 bases). Trimming removed 5 bases from V and 2 bases from J, with 13 bases in between. The CDR3 sequence is 15 residues long. CDR1 is LNHDA, CDR2 SQIVND, per germline (reference sequence). The CDR3 region is CASSQGQIAYNEQFF. DNA of the CDR3: TGTGCCAGTAGTCAGGGTCAGATTGCCTACAATGAGCAGTTCTTC.

The chain couples TRBV19 to TRBJ2-3, with 9 bases fitting TRBD2. The V segment lost 7 bases and the J segment 5 bases; nucleotides outside the gene matches: 13. Germline-derived CDR1 and CDR2 are LNHDA and SQIVND (reference sequence). The CDR3 extends over 16 amino acids. The CDR3 sequence is CASKGRASGVVDTQYF. The CDR3 bases are TGTGCCAGTAAGGGACGGGCTAGCGGGGTGGTAGATACGCAGTATTTT.

J is TRBJ2-1 and V is TRBV7-9, with a possible D match to TRBD2 (6 bases). In germline, CDR1 is SEHNR, CDR2 FQNEAQ (reference sequence). The CDR3 length is 16 residues. V was trimmed by 3 bases and J by 0 bases, leaving 12 bases between them. The CDR3 nucleotides read TGTGCCAGCAGCTTGGAGGGTCAGAGCTCCTACAATGAGCAGTTCTTC. Its translation is CASSLEGQSSYNEQFF.

J is TRBJ2-7 and V is TRBV5-1; no definite D call. This CDR3 spans 14 amino acids. Germline assignment: CDR1 SGHRS and CDR2 YFSETQ. V was trimmed by 0 bases and J by 1 base, leaving 8 bases between them. The CDR3, as DNA: TGCGCCAGCAGCTTGGTCGGCGGTTCCTACGAGCAGTACTTC. This codes for CASSLVGGSYEQYF. The full variable domain, completed using reference TRBV5-1 and TRBJ2-7, is KAGVTQTPRYLIKTRGQQVTLSCSPISGHRSVSWYQQTPGQGLQFLFEYFSETQRNKGNFPGRFSGRQFSNSRSEMNVSTLELGDSALYLCASSLVGGSYEQYFGPGTRLTVT.

This clone was detected only a few times. The gene calls are TRBV5-1 and TRBJ1-2; D may be TRBD1 (5 bases). The CDR3 covers 14 residues. Per the germline V gene, CDR1 is SGHRS and CDR2 is YFSETQ. The V gene lost 0 bases and the J gene lost 6 bases, with 12 bases spanning the gap. Written as DNA, the CDR3 is TGCGCCAGCAGCTTGGCCCTGGGGGAGGATGGCTACACCTTC. This sequence encodes CASSLALGEDGYTF. The full variable domain, completed using reference TRBV5-1 and TRBJ1-2, is KAGVTQTPRYLIKTRGQQVTLSCSPISGHRSVSWYQQTPGQGLQFLFEYFSETQRNKGNFPGRFSGRQFSNSRSEMNVSTLELGDSALYLCASSLALGEDGYTFGSGTRLTVV.

This chain's CDR3 is CASSQGQGAYYEQYF. CDR3 DNA sequence: TGCGCCAGCAGCCAGGGACAGGGCGCGTACTACGAGCAGTACTTC. The rearrangement joins TRBV4-1 to TRBJ2-7, with 9 bases identical to TRBD1. The length of the CDR3 is 15 residues. Germline CDR1 MGHRA, CDR2 YSYEKL. The trim removed 3 bases at V and 3 bases at J, leaving 6 bases unmatched.

The chain links TRBV6-1 to TRBJ2-1; 13 positions match TRBD2. CDR3 length: 17 residues. Losses at the gene ends were 4 bases for V and 7 bases for J; bases not matched to a gene: 10. The germline CDR1 and CDR2 sequences are MNHNS and SASEGT. CDR3 protein: CASSGHQGLAGRNEQFF. In DNA, the CDR3 is TGTGCCAGCAGTGGTCACCAGGGACTAGCGGGGAGAAATGAGCAGTTCTTC.

V is TRBV2 and J is TRBJ2-1; no firm D call. The CDR3 is 17 residues long. The germline V gene has CDR1 SNHLY and CDR2 FYNNEI. V lost 0 bases, J lost 4 bases, and 16 bases lay in between. The CDR3 DNA reads as TGTGCCAGCAGTGAAGCGCTAGGCCTCGCGATTTACAATGAGCAGTTCTTC. Protein: CASSEALGLAIYNEQFF.

V usage is TRBV5-1 and J usage is TRBJ1-2; 10 bases map to TRBD1. Per germline, CDR1 SGHRS and CDR2 YFSETQ. V was clipped by 4 bases and J by 6 bases; unmatched bases: 6. The CDR3 has 14 amino acids. The CDR3 bases are TGCGCCAGCAGCCGAGACGGACAGGGGGATGGCTACACCTTC. Protein product: CASSRDGQGDGYTF.

The chain has TRBV10-3 and TRBJ2-3; 12 bases align to TRBD2. The CDR3 contains 12 residues. Germline V CDR1 and CDR2: ENHRY, SYGVKD. As DNA, the CDR3 is TGTGGGACTAGCGGGGATGCAGATACGCAGTATTTT. This codes for CGTSGDADTQYF.

The V and J genes are TRBV5-1 and TRBJ1-1, with 8 bases lining up with TRBD1. Looked up from germline, CDR1 is SGHRS and CDR2 is YFSETQ. V was clipped by 4 bases and J by 5 bases; unmatched bases: 10. The CDR3 is made up of 15 amino acids. CDR3 sequence reads: CASSGRQGIGTEAFF. CDR3 bases: TGCGCCAGCAGCGGAAGACAGGGGATCGGAACTGAAGCTTTCTTT.

This chain joins TRBV5-6 and TRBJ1-2; TRBD1 agrees at 9 bases. Unmatched junction bases numbered 9, after V lost 1 base and J lost 8 bases. The CDR3 runs to 15 residues. Germline V lookup: CDR1 SGHDT, CDR2 YYEEEE. The CDR3 region has the DNA TGTGCCAGCAGCTTGATCGACCGGGACAGGGTAGGCTACACCTTC. This encodes CASSLIDRDRVGYTF. Filled out from reference TRBV5-6 and TRBJ1-2, the complete variable domain reads DAGVTQSPTHLIKTRGQQVTLRCSPKSGHDTVSWYQQALGQGPQFIFQYYEEEERQRGNFPDRFSGHQFPNYSSELNVNALLLGDSALYLCASSLIDRDRVGYTFGSGTRLTVV.

The V and J genes are TRBV27 and TRBJ1-2; 7 nucleotides agree with TRBD1. CDR1 MNHEY and CDR2 SMNVEV come from the germline V gene (reference sequence). CDR3 length: 14 amino acids. Germline trimming cut 4 bases from V and 7 bases from J; bases unmatched to any gene: 9. CDR3 DNA sequence: TGTGCCAGCAGTTCGGGACAGCGGGGGACTGGCTACACCTTC. The encoded protein is CASSSGQRGTGYTF.

This rearrangement joins TRBV6-1 to TRBJ1-4, with a possible D match to TRBD1 (6 bases). The V gene lost 4 bases and the J gene lost 7 bases, with 13 bases spanning the gap. The CDR3 sequence is 14 residues long. Looked up from germline, CDR1 is MNHNS and CDR2 is SASEGT. The CDR3 region is CASSGRPRGEKLFF. Written as DNA, the CDR3 is TGTGCCAGCAGTGGCAGACCCAGGGGTGAAAAACTGTTTTTT.

The CDR3 spells CASSLASTYEQYF. CDR3 bases: TGCGCCAGCAGCTTGGCATCCACCTACGAGCAGTACTTC. The chain recombines TRBV5-1 with TRBJ2-7, with D hard to call. Germline CDR1 is SGHRS and CDR2 is YFSETQ. Trimming cost V 0 bases and J 2 bases, with 6 bases left between them. There are 13 residues in the CDR3. The full variable domain, in which reference TRBV5-1 and TRBJ2-7 provide the parts outside the CDR3, is KAGVTQTPRYLIKTRGQQVTLSCSPISGHRSVSWYQQTPGQGLQFLFEYFSETQRNKGNFPGRFSGRQFSNSRSEMNVSTLELGDSALYLCASSLASTYEQYFGPGTRLTVT.